This T cell receptor (beta chain) was obtained from a study of T cell changes during pregnancy in multiple sclerosis. Assay: immunoSEQ multiplex PCR; the TCRdb copy retains only in-frame clones and omits some. The data show under 50,000 clones, almost 95% seen once. CDR1 is MRHNA, CDR2 SNTAGT, per germline. This CDR3 comprises 16 residues. Trimming removed 7 bases from V and 5 bases from J; junction bases left unmatched: 8. The input for sequencing was CD8+ T cells from peripheral blood mononuclear cells, taken in the first trimester of pregnancy. This TCR derives from a female donor with multiple sclerosis, enrolled in a pregnancy study. This chain links TRBV6-4 with TRBJ2-3; 14 bases map to TRBD2. This chain's CDR3 is CASNLGLAGVIDTQYF. In DNA, the CDR3 is TGTGCCAGCAACCTGGGACTAGCGGGAGTAATAGATACGCAGTATTTT.